This T cell receptor beta chain was captured in a study of cytomegalovirus exposure and HLA in healthy donors. In the PCR, 60 Vbeta and 13 Jbeta primers were used. TCRdb keeps only in-frame clones here, not all; method: immunoSEQ multiplex PCR. The sample includes 100,000 to 150,000 clones, about 9.2% of them seen just once. This clone was counted a few times. Material: PBMCs. This receptor was taken from a woman aged 35 to 49 in good health and CMV-seropositive.

DNA for the CDR3: TGTGCCAGCAGCCGGACAGGGGGCTTCAATCAGCCCCAGCATTTT. Translated, it gives CASSRTGGFNQPQHF. This chain uses TRBV5-6 with TRBJ1-5, with 11 bases aligning to TRBD1. CDR1 and CDR2 (germline): SGHDT, YYEEEE. The CDR3 spans 15 residues. After removal of 4 bases from V and 3 bases from J, the junction contained 3 bases not matched to a gene.